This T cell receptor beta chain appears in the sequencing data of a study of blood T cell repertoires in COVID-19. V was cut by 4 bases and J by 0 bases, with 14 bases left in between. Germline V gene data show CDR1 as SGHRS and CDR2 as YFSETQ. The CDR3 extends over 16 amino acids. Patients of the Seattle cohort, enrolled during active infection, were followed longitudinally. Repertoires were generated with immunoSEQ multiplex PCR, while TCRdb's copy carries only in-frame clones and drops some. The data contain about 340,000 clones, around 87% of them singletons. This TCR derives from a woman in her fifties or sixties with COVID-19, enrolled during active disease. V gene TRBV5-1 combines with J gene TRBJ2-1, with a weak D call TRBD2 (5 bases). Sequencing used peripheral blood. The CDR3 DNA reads TGCGCCAGCAGCCCGACGAGGGTGGGCTCCTACAATGAGCAGTTCTTC. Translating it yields CASSPTRVGSYNEQFF.